This T cell receptor beta chain was captured in a study of blood T cells in healthy people across ages. General study results and limits: Fewer expanded clones and more diversity marked long-lived versus aged donors.

On this clonotype itself: Its target is unknown.

Germline values: CDR1 SGDLS, CDR2 YYNGEE. This CDR3 region has 15 residues. The junction had 6 bases not matched to a gene; V was cut back by 0 bases and J by 4 bases. With a J-beta primer mix and a sample-barcoded 5' primer, a second PCR ran 7 to 11 cycles. With 12 random nucleotides, a template-switch adaptor tagged each individual cDNA molecule. TCRdb redid the calling of the 5' RACE reads with MiXCR, one entry per CDR3 protein. The repertoire includes more than 900,000 distinct CDR3 sequences, roughly a quarter of them detected once, and 0.65% to 0.95% sits in the top ten. These data also formed part of another study, on T cells of mothers and their children.

The chain is built from TRBV9 and TRBJ2-7, with 8 bases aligning to TRBD1. This TCR derives from a girl aged 2 to 9 in good health. Input material: blood. The CDR3 sequence: CASSVGGQGPYEQYF. CDR3 nucleotides: TGTGCCAGCAGCGTAGGCGGACAGGGACCTTACGAGCAGTACTTC.